This T cell receptor (beta chain) was sequenced during a study of human T cells and chemical hapten exposure. As for the study in general: Diphenylcyclopropenone was administered weekly to the scalp of patients throughout the approximately 24-week study. Slight differences in pooled library volume were the main source of varying TCR yields across samples.

Broader study findings: There were significantly more large CDR3 similarity clusters among expanded TCRs than among controls. Since the donors had alopecia, their immune response may not be the same as that of healthy people.

This CDR3 contains 14 residues. V shed 8 bases and J 5 bases; nucleotides not matched to a gene: 8. In TCRdb, the RACE reads were re-called with MiXCR into one record per CDR3 protein. This table holds about 46,000 distinct CDR3 sequences, 8.5% to 10% found once. Points on this clonotype: Its antigen is currently unknown. A read error may explain this, as a much larger clone is one base away.

Time point in this sample: pre-sensitization, week 0. Noted treatment: therapeutic diphenylcyclopropenone sensitization with weekly scalp DPC. The receptor comes from a woman aged 40 to 55 with alopecia areata. Some clones in this sample may be carry-over from other donors' samples. V usage is TRBV12-3 or TRBV12-4 and J usage is TRBJ2-1, with 8 bases aligning to TRBD2. Source: whole blood, taken in connection with sensitization to the hapten diphenylcyclopropenone (DPC). CDR3 in DNA: TGTGCCAGCGGCCGGACGGGACTAGACAATGAGCAGTTCTTC. Translating gives CASGRTGLDNEQFF.